This T cell receptor (beta chain) came from a study of CD8 T cells in ankylosing spondylitis. General study findings and limits: Matched ankylosing spondylitis synovial fluid reportedly contained a significantly enriched population of disease-linked clones. Characteristic of ankylosing spondylitis blood, it appeared, was a TCR beta motif comprising about eight highly homologous variants. Disease-linked clones had a CD8+ phenotype and relatively low frequency in peripheral blood.

V was trimmed by 5 bases and J by 5 bases, leaving 15 bases between them. This CDR3 contains 14 residues. In germline, CDR1 is SGHAT, CDR2 FQNNGV. One entry per CDR3 protein, called by TCRdb with MiXCR from the 5' RACE reads. This table has more than 400,000 distinct CDR3 sequences, approximately 5% appearing once. This clonotype was seen repeatedly, ten times or more. Antigen: not known. The sequence derives from a male donor with ankylosing spondylitis. The sample consisted of blood, either unsorted or a sorted T cell fraction (not recorded which). The V gene is TRBV11-2, the J gene TRBJ2-5; D may match TRBD1 or TRBD2 (5 bases each). CDR3 coding DNA: TGTGCCAGCAGCCCAGTGAGGGGACGGGAGACCCAGTACTTC. Protein sequence: CASSPVRGRETQYF.